A single sample gave rise to the 24 T cell receptor beta chains below, sequenced in a study of blood T cell repertoires in COVID-19. Some clones are missing from TCRdb's copy, which holds only in-frame ones; the method was immunoSEQ multiplex PCR. The sample consists of about 220,000 clones, 80% to 90% of them appearing once. What was sequenced was peripheral blood. These receptor sequences come from a middle-aged woman with active or convalescent COVID-19.

This CDR3 reads CASTLQGVEDTQYF. In DNA, the CDR3 is TGTGCCAGCACCTTACAGGGGGTTGAAGATACGCAGTATTTT. The V gene is TRBV28, the J gene TRBJ2-3; 8 nucleotides agree with TRBD1. The CDR3 has 14 amino acids. After removal of 7 bases from V and 5 bases from J, the junction contained 8 bases not matched to a gene. Germline V gene data show CDR1 as MDHEN and CDR2 as SYDVKM.

With regard to this clone: The junction departs from the called germline gene at one end, perhaps through a read error. The chain carries TRBV28 and TRBJ2-7; D not resolved. Looked up from germline, CDR1 is MDHEN and CDR2 is SYDVKM. The CDR3 contains 13 residues. The CDR3 here is CASSFLGNHGDLF. The CDR3, as DNA: TGTGCCAGCAGTTTCCTTGGCAACCACGGTGACTTATTC.

This chain links TRBV4-3 with TRBJ2-7; D unclear. Trimming removed 4 bases at V and 1 base at J, with 8 bases between. The germline CDR1 and CDR2 sequences are LGHNA and YSLEER. This CDR3 region has 13 residues. CDR3 nucleotides: TGCGCCAGCAGCCCCCGAGTTTCCTACGAGCAGTACTTC. Residues: CASSPRVSYEQYF.

The J gene is TRBJ1-4, the V gene TRBV5-8; D uncertain. The CDR3 loop spans 16 amino acids. Trimming removed 4 bases at V and 2 bases at J, with 15 bases between. From germline, CDR1 is SGHTS and CDR2 YDEGEE. The CDR3 coding sequence is TGTGCCAGCAGCGAGGGCCCGGGCGGGACTAATGAAAAACTGTTTTTT. Its translation: CASSEGPGGTNEKLFF.

This chain uses TRBV5-1 with TRBJ2-1, with 10 positions matching TRBD1. This CDR3 spans 14 amino acids. Germline lookup yields CDR1 SGHRS and CDR2 YFSETQ. The V gene end was trimmed by 3 bases and the J gene end by 7 bases; junction bases not matched to a gene: 4. In DNA form, the CDR3 reads TGCGCCAGCAGCTGGCGGGACAGGGGAAATGAGCAGTTCTTC. It is translated as CASSWRDRGNEQFF. Full variable domain (outside the CDR3, taken from reference TRBV5-1 and TRBJ2-1): KAGVTQTPRYLIKTRGQQVTLSCSPISGHRSVSWYQQTPGQGLQFLFEYFSETQRNKGNFPGRFSGRQFSNSRSEMNVSTLELGDSALYLCASSWRDRGNEQFFGPGTRLTVL.

The V and J genes are TRBV7-9 and TRBJ2-1, with D perhaps matching TRBD1 (5 bases). Per germline, CDR1 SEHNR and CDR2 FQNEAQ (reference sequence). The CDR3 consists of 15 residues. V was trimmed by 2 bases and J by 4 bases, leaving 12 bases between them. Here the CDR3 reads CASSLQGLPYNEQFF. The CDR3 region has the DNA TGTGCCAGCAGCTTACAGGGTTTGCCTTACAATGAGCAGTTCTTC.

The chain uses TRBV19 and TRBJ1-5; the D is unclear. The CDR3 has 13 residues. The V gene's germline CDR1 is LNHDA and CDR2 SQIVND (reference sequence). The ends were cut back, 9 bases at V and 6 bases at J, with 15 bases in the middle. The CDR3 DNA sequence: TGTGCCAGCCGCCGAGGGTGGGGTCAGCCCCAGCATTTT. Protein product: CASRRGWGQPQHF.

This chain uses TRBV6-6 with TRBJ1-5; D not certain. Germline V gene sequence: CDR1 MNHNY, CDR2 SVGAGI (reference sequence). The CDR3 runs to 16 residues. Trimming removed 0 bases from V and 5 bases from J, with 14 bases in between. CDR3 DNA sequence: TGTGCCAGCAGTTACTCGCGGCGTGATGAGGATCAGCCCCAGCATTTT. It specifies CASSYSRRDEDQPQHF.

The genes are TRBV5-6 and TRBJ2-2, with 7 bases lining up with TRBD2. Losses at the gene ends were 5 bases for V and 11 bases for J; bases not matched to a gene: 6. The CDR3 consists of 12 residues. The germline V gene has CDR1 SGHDT and CDR2 YYEEEE. CDR3 bases: TGTGCCAGCAGTTTCGGGACTATCGAGCTGTTTTTT. This sequence encodes CASSFGTIELFF.

J is TRBJ2-7 and V is TRBV7-6; 8 bases are shared with TRBD2. Germline trimming cut 5 bases from V and 7 bases from J; bases unmatched to any gene: 16. Germline assignment: CDR1 SGHVS and CDR2 FNYEAQ. The length of the CDR3 is 16 residues. The CDR3 nucleotides are TGTGCCAGCAGCACGACGAGCGGGGGTTTCATGGGTGAGCAGTACTTC. Encoded protein: CASSTTSGGFMGEQYF.

V gene TRBV29-1 combines with J gene TRBJ1-2; D is ambiguous. The ends were cut back, 4 bases at V and 3 bases at J, with 6 bases in the middle. This CDR3 has 11 amino acids. The germline V gene has CDR1 SQVTM and CDR2 ANQGSEA. The CDR3, as DNA: TGCAGCGTTGTCGGGGACTATGGCTACACCTTC. Its translation: CSVVGDYGYTF.

This clone showed up many times. V usage is TRBV6-6 and J usage is TRBJ2-1; TRBD1 aligns across 10 bases. Germline lookup yields CDR1 MNHNY and CDR2 SVGAGI (reference sequence). With V trimmed by 4 bases and J by 7 bases, 7 bases remained unmatched. The CDR3 runs 15 residues. The CDR3 DNA reads TGTGCCAGCAGTTTCCCCGGGACAGGGGTGAATGAGCAGTTCTTC. Amino acid sequence: CASSFPGTGVNEQFF.

This clone was counted a few times. The rearrangement joins TRBV11-2 to TRBJ1-3; D not resolved. This CDR3 has 13 residues. V lost 5 bases and J lost 4, with 9 bases in between. Per germline, CDR1 SGHAT and CDR2 FQNNGV. The CDR3 sequence: CASSALKGNTIYF. The CDR3 bases are TGTGCCAGCAGCGCGCTAAAAGGAAACACCATATATTTT.

V is TRBV27 and J is TRBJ1-2; D is perhaps TRBD1 (6 bases). Trimming removed 5 bases from V and 0 bases from J, with 19 bases in between. This CDR3 is 17 amino acids long. Looked up from germline, CDR1 is MNHEY and CDR2 is SMNVEV (reference sequence). The CDR3 here is CASSPTHRQASNYGYTF. The CDR3 bases are TGTGCCAGCAGTCCTACCCATCGACAGGCCTCTAACTATGGCTACACCTTC.

The chain uses TRBV3-1 (or the pseudogene TRBV3-2) and TRBJ2-1, with D perhaps matching TRBD2 (6 bases). The length of the CDR3 is 12 residues. Germline-derived CDR1 and CDR2 are LGHDT and YNNKEL (reference sequence). V was shortened by 3 bases and J by 16 bases, with 16 bases between the two germline ends. CDR3 sequence (DNA): TGTGCCAGCAGCCAGGGAGGACTAATTTCTTTCTTC. It is translated as CASSQGGLISFF.

The CDR3 DNA is TGCGCCAGCAGCTTCGACGGACAGGGATACAATGAGCAGTTCTTC. Translating it yields CASSFDGQGYNEQFF. This chain links TRBV5-1 with TRBJ2-1; 8 bases agree with TRBD1. Germline V lookup: CDR1 SGHRS, CDR2 YFSETQ. V lost 2 bases and J lost 4; bases outside the gene matches: 5. The CDR3 covers 15 residues.

The rearrangement links TRBV7-8 to TRBJ2-1, with 9 bases identical to TRBD1. With 5 bases clipped from V and 7 bases from J, the junction kept 9 bases outside the gene matches. The CDR3 contains 15 residues. The germline V gene encodes CDR1 SGHVS and CDR2 FQNEAQ. The CDR3 sequence: CASSPDRGGPNEQFF. The CDR3 nucleotides are TGTGCCAGCAGCCCAGACAGGGGGGGACCAAATGAGCAGTTCTTC.

The chain is built from TRBV24-1 and TRBJ1-1, with D perhaps TRBD1 (5 bases). The germline V gene has CDR1 KGHDR and CDR2 SFDVKD. Trimming cost V 9 bases and J 5 bases, with 9 bases left between them. This CDR3 spans 11 amino acids. The CDR3 nucleotides read TGTGCCACCCGGAGGGGAACTGAAGCTTTCTTT. Protein product: CATRRGTEAFF.

The chain carries TRBV30 and TRBJ2-3; D is ambiguous. The CDR3 is 13 residues long. Trimming stripped 0 bases from V and 4 bases from J, with 8 bases between. Germline V gene lookup returns CDR1 GTSNPN and CDR2 SVGIG (reference sequence). For the CDR3, the DNA is TGTGCCTGGAGTGTACTTAATTCAGATACGCAGTATTTT. It is translated as CAWSVLNSDTQYF.

V is TRBV19 and J is TRBJ1-1; D not certain. The germline V gene has CDR1 LNHDA and CDR2 SQIVND (reference sequence). The CDR3 extends over 13 amino acids. V gave up 6 bases and J gave up 1 base, with 9 bases separating them. The DNA of the CDR3 is TGTGCCAGTAGGTCGAGGGAGAACACTGAAGCTTTCTTT. It translates to CASRSRENTEAFF.

J is TRBJ2-3 and V is TRBV12-3 or TRBV12-4; TRBD1 might be the D (6 bases). The CDR3 is 13 residues long. The V gene lost 6 bases and the J gene lost 7 bases, with 14 bases spanning the gap. The CDR3 bases are TGTGCCAGCAGCATCACAGGGACAAATACGCAGTATTTT. Amino acids: CASSITGTNTQYF.

The V call is TRBV25-1, the J call TRBJ1-4; D perhaps matches TRBD1 (5 bases). Germline V lookup: CDR1 MGHDK, CDR2 SYGVNS. The CDR3 spans 17 residues. V was pared by 8 bases and J by 1 base, with 20 bases between. DNA of the CDR3: TGTGCCAGCGGGCGACGTCCCGAACAGGAAACTAATGAAAAACTGTTTTTT. Translation: CASGRRPEQETNEKLFF.

This clone has a handful of counts. The chain combines TRBV5-4 with TRBJ1-3; D remains unclear. The CDR3 extends over 16 amino acids. Trimming shortened V by 0 bases and J by 2 bases, and 12 bases separated the two germline ends. The germline CDR1 and CDR2 sequences are SGHNT and YYREEE (reference sequence). In DNA form, the CDR3 reads TGTGCCAGCAGCTTGGACAGCGGAAGGACTGGAAACACCATATATTTT. The encoded protein is CASSLDSGRTGNTIYF. Using reference TRBV5-4 and TRBJ1-3 for the parts outside the CDR3, the full variable domain is ETGVTQSPTHLIKTRGQQVTLRCSSQSGHNTVSWYQQALGQGPQFIFQYYREEENGRGNFPPRFSGLQFPNYSSELNVNALELDDSALYLCASSLDSGRTGNTIYFGEGSWLTVV.

The CDR3 coding sequence is TGTGCCAGCAGGCAGGGGGGCACCGGGGAGCTGTTTTTT. It yields the protein CASRQGGTGELFF. V is TRBV5-8 and J is TRBJ2-2, with D tentatively TRBD1 (7 bases). Germline assignment: CDR1 SGHTS and CDR2 YDEGEE. The CDR3 consists of 13 residues. Trimming cost V 5 bases and J 4 bases, with 9 bases left between them.